These T cell receptor beta chains were read from a single sample in a study of blood T cell repertoires in COVID-19. The method was immunoSEQ multiplex PCR; TCRdb's version includes in-frame clones alone and lacks a portion of them. This sample has over 150,000 clones, with 70% to 90% found just once. The sequencing input was peripheral blood. All receptors come from a woman in her sixties or seventies with COVID-19, enrolled during active disease. The CDR3 runs from the conserved cysteine through the conserved F or W. The order of the fields is J gene, clone size, D gene, V gene, CDR3 DNA, CDR3 protein. The D gene is left open where the match is weak. For some rows the clone size is stated as once, few or many, or as a class when expanded; others skip it.

j_gene: TRBJ2-5
abundance: -
d_gene: TRBD2
v_gene: TRBV9
CDR3nt: TGTGCCAGCAGCGTAGGGGCGGGGGGGAGCCAAGAGACCCAGTACTTC
CDR3aa: CASSVGAGGSQETQYF

j_gene: TRBJ2-1
abundance: -
d_gene: TRBD1
v_gene: TRBV30
CDR3nt: TGTGCCTGGGGGGGACAGGGAGTTAATGAGCAGTTCTTC
CDR3aa: CAWGGQGVNEQFF

j_gene: TRBJ1-1
abundance: -
d_gene: -
v_gene: TRBV7-2
CDR3nt: TGTGCCAGCAGCTTATCCGGGAACACTGAAGCTTTCTTT
CDR3aa: CASSLSGNTEAFF

j_gene: TRBJ1-1
abundance: -
d_gene: -
v_gene: TRBV6-5
CDR3nt: TGTGCCAGCACGAGAAGACAGTTATCGAACACTGAAGCTTTCTTT
CDR3aa: CASTRRQLSNTEAFF

j_gene: TRBJ1-1
abundance: -
d_gene: -
v_gene: TRBV18
CDR3nt: TGTGCCAGCGCCCGGTTGAACACTGAAGCTTTCTTT
CDR3aa: CASARLNTEAFF

j_gene: TRBJ1-1
abundance: -
d_gene: -
v_gene: TRBV11-2
CDR3nt: TGTGCCAGCAGCCCCCGGTCGTCGAACACTGAAGCTTTCTTT
CDR3aa: CASSPRSSNTEAFF

j_gene: TRBJ2-1
abundance: -
d_gene: TRBD2
v_gene: TRBV3-1/TRBV3-2
CDR3nt: TGTGCCAGCAGCCAAGAAGGCGGCAGGGGGGCTAGCGGGAGCCACAATGAGCAGTTCTTC
CDR3aa: CASSQEGGRGASGSHNEQFF

j_gene: TRBJ1-5
abundance: -
d_gene: -
v_gene: TRBV7-2
CDR3nt: TGTGCCAGCAGCTTAAGCCAGGGGAAAAATCAGCCCCAGCATTTT
CDR3aa: CASSLSQGKNQPQHF

j_gene: TRBJ1-2
abundance: -
d_gene: TRBD1
v_gene: TRBV7-2
CDR3nt: TGTGCCAGCAGCTTAGACAGGGGGATCTATGGCTACACCTTC
CDR3aa: CASSLDRGIYGYTF

j_gene: TRBJ2-4
abundance: -
d_gene: -
v_gene: TRBV28
CDR3nt: TGTGCCAGCAGGGCAGCCAAAAACATTCAGTACTTC
CDR3aa: CASRAAKNIQYF

j_gene: TRBJ1-5
abundance: -
d_gene: TRBD1
v_gene: TRBV18
CDR3nt: TGTGCCAGCTCATCGGGACAGGGGGGACAGCCCCAGCATTTT
CDR3aa: CASSSGQGGQPQHF

j_gene: TRBJ1-2
abundance: few
d_gene: -
v_gene: TRBV19
CDR3nt: TGTGCCAGTAGTCCCCAAAGCAACTATGGCTACACCTTC
CDR3aa: CASSPQSNYGYTF

j_gene: TRBJ1-1
abundance: -
d_gene: -
v_gene: TRBV11-1
CDR3nt: TGTGCCAGCACCTGGGGGGGACAGAACACTGAAGCTTTCTTT
CDR3aa: CASTWGGQNTEAFF

j_gene: TRBJ2-2
abundance: -
d_gene: TRBD2
v_gene: TRBV27
CDR3nt: TGTGCCAGCAGTTTATTCGGACTAGCGGGGTACTCGAACACCGGGGAGCTGTTTTTT
CDR3aa: CASSLFGLAGYSNTGELFF

j_gene: TRBJ2-6
abundance: -
d_gene: -
v_gene: TRBV6-2/TRBV6-3
CDR3nt: TGTGCCAGCAGTTATCGGGGCTCTGGGGCCAACGTCCTGACTTTC
CDR3aa: CASSYRGSGANVLTF

j_gene: TRBJ1-1
abundance: -
d_gene: -
v_gene: TRBV29-1
CDR3nt: TGCAGCGTTGTTCAGAACACTGAAGCTTTCTTT
CDR3aa: CSVVQNTEAFF

j_gene: TRBJ2-1
abundance: -
d_gene: TRBD2
v_gene: TRBV9
CDR3nt: TGTGCCAGCAGCGTAGCTACTAGCGGCAATGAGCAGTTCTTC
CDR3aa: CASSVATSGNEQFF

j_gene: TRBJ1-1
abundance: -
d_gene: -
v_gene: TRBV20-1
CDR3nt: TGCAGTGCTAGAACGAGAACTGAAGCTTTCTTT
CDR3aa: CSARTRTEAFF

j_gene: TRBJ2-7
abundance: -
d_gene: TRBD2
v_gene: TRBV9
CDR3nt: TGTGCCAGCAGCCACGGGCGGACTAGCCTTACCTACGAGCAGTACTTC
CDR3aa: CASSHGRTSLTYEQYF

j_gene: TRBJ2-4
abundance: -
d_gene: -
v_gene: TRBV5-1
CDR3nt: TGCGCCAGCAGCTGGGGGGGCCTGGGGAGGGAGGCCAAAAACATTCAGTACTTC
CDR3aa: CASSWGGLGREAKNIQYF

j_gene: TRBJ2-2
abundance: -
d_gene: TRBD1
v_gene: TRBV3-1/TRBV3-2
CDR3nt: TGTGCCAGCAGTCCCACGAGGACAGGTCGTCACGGGGAGCTGTTTTTT
CDR3aa: CASSPTRTGRHGELFF

j_gene: TRBJ1-1
abundance: -
d_gene: -
v_gene: TRBV7-3
CDR3nt: TGTGCCAGCAGCTTAGGCAGGGGAAACACTGAAGCTTTCTTT
CDR3aa: CASSLGRGNTEAFF

j_gene: TRBJ2-1
abundance: -
d_gene: TRBD2
v_gene: TRBV7-8
CDR3nt: TGTGCCAGCAGCTTAAGGTTGGCGGGAGCGAGCTCCTACAATGAGCAGTTCTTC
CDR3aa: CASSLRLAGASSYNEQFF

j_gene: TRBJ1-5
abundance: once
d_gene: -
v_gene: TRBV6-5
CDR3nt: TGTGCCAGCAGTTACTCCGGGGATCATCAGCCCCAGCATTTT
CDR3aa: CASSYSGDHQPQHF

j_gene: TRBJ1-4
abundance: -
d_gene: -
v_gene: TRBV28
CDR3nt: TGTGCCAGCAGTACCCCGGCGGCTAATGAAAAACTGTTTTTT
CDR3aa: CASSTPAANEKLFF

j_gene: TRBJ2-3
abundance: -
d_gene: -
v_gene: TRBV7-9
CDR3nt: TGTGCCAGCAGCTTAGATCGTACTCATACGCAGTATTTT
CDR3aa: CASSLDRTHTQYF

j_gene: TRBJ2-2
abundance: -
d_gene: TRBD2
v_gene: TRBV5-5
CDR3nt: TGTGCCAGCAGCTTGGGCACTAGCGAGCGCACCGGGGAGCTGTTTTTT
CDR3aa: CASSLGTSERTGELFF

j_gene: TRBJ2-1
abundance: -
d_gene: TRBD2
v_gene: TRBV2
CDR3nt: TGTGCCAGCATGAAGGAGCGGGAGGGCCCGTTCTTC
CDR3aa: CASMKEREGPFF

j_gene: TRBJ2-3
abundance: -
d_gene: TRBD2
v_gene: TRBV25-1
CDR3nt: TGTGCCAGCAGTGACTCTAGCGGGAGGCCAGATACGCAGTATTTT
CDR3aa: CASSDSSGRPDTQYF

j_gene: TRBJ2-3
abundance: -
d_gene: -
v_gene: TRBV5-6
CDR3nt: TGTGCCAGCAGCTTGGAAGGGGGGGCTACAGATACGCAGTATTTT
CDR3aa: CASSLEGGATDTQYF

j_gene: TRBJ2-3
abundance: -
d_gene: TRBD1
v_gene: TRBV2
CDR3nt: TGTGCCAGCAGTCGGACAGGGGGTGGCACAGATACGCAGTATTTT
CDR3aa: CASSRTGGGTDTQYF

j_gene: TRBJ2-1
abundance: -
d_gene: TRBD2
v_gene: TRBV19
CDR3nt: TGTGCCAGTACCCCCCGCCGCGGGGGGCCCGACAATGAGCAGTTCTTC
CDR3aa: CASTPRRGGPDNEQFF

j_gene: TRBJ2-2
abundance: -
d_gene: -
v_gene: TRBV2
CDR3nt: TGTGCCAGCAGTCGACAGATGAACACCGGGGAGCTGTTTTTT
CDR3aa: CASSRQMNTGELFF

j_gene: TRBJ1-1
abundance: -
d_gene: -
v_gene: TRBV7-3
CDR3nt: TGTGCCAGCAGCTTAAACAGACAGACCACTGAAGCTTTCTTT
CDR3aa: CASSLNRQTTEAFF

j_gene: TRBJ1-3
abundance: -
d_gene: -
v_gene: TRBV6-5
CDR3nt: TGTGCCAGCAGTTACTCGAGACAACACTCTGGAAACACCATATATTTT
CDR3aa: CASSYSRQHSGNTIYF

j_gene: TRBJ2-1
abundance: -
d_gene: TRBD2
v_gene: TRBV24-1
CDR3nt: TGTGCCACCATGGGGGAGGGCAATGAGCAGTTCTTC
CDR3aa: CATMGEGNEQFF

j_gene: TRBJ1-3
abundance: -
d_gene: TRBD1
v_gene: TRBV7-8
CDR3nt: TGTGCCAGCAGCTTATCGGGACAGGGGGTATACTCTGGAAACACCATATATTTT
CDR3aa: CASSLSGQGVYSGNTIYF

j_gene: TRBJ2-3
abundance: -
d_gene: -
v_gene: TRBV19
CDR3nt: TGTGCCAGTAGTCCTGGACAGCGAAGCACAGATACGCAGTATTTT
CDR3aa: CASSPGQRSTDTQYF

j_gene: TRBJ1-1
abundance: -
d_gene: -
v_gene: TRBV2
CDR3nt: TGTGCCAGCAGTCCCAAAGGGGGGGGTAGCACTGAAGCTTTCTTT
CDR3aa: CASSPKGGGSTEAFF

j_gene: TRBJ1-1
abundance: -
d_gene: TRBD1
v_gene: TRBV18
CDR3nt: TGTGCCAGCTCACCACCATCACAGGGGGCTAGGGGCACTGAAGCTTTCTTT
CDR3aa: CASSPPSQGARGTEAFF

j_gene: TRBJ1-5
abundance: -
d_gene: -
v_gene: TRBV11-2
CDR3nt: TGTGCCAGCAGCTTGGCGGGAGGCAATCAGCCCCAGCATTTT
CDR3aa: CASSLAGGNQPQHF

j_gene: TRBJ1-4
abundance: -
d_gene: TRBD1
v_gene: TRBV7-9
CDR3nt: TGTGCCAGCAGCTTAGCACTTAGGACAGGGCTTGCAACTAATGAAAAACTGTTTTTT
CDR3aa: CASSLALRTGLATNEKLFF

j_gene: TRBJ1-2
abundance: few
d_gene: -
v_gene: TRBV2
CDR3nt: TGTGCCAGCAGAGACCAGTTGGGGGGCTATGGCTACACCTTC
CDR3aa: CASRDQLGGYGYTF

j_gene: TRBJ2-2
abundance: -
d_gene: -
v_gene: TRBV3-1/TRBV3-2
CDR3nt: TGTGCCAGCAGCCAAGGTCTACCCTCCCCCAACACCGGGGAGCTGTTTTTT
CDR3aa: CASSQGLPSPNTGELFF

j_gene: TRBJ1-3
abundance: -
d_gene: TRBD1
v_gene: TRBV19
CDR3nt: TGTGCCAGTAGTTTTCGCAGGGGGCATGTCAACTCTGGAAACACCATATATTTT
CDR3aa: CASSFRRGHVNSGNTIYF

j_gene: TRBJ1-1
abundance: few
d_gene: -
v_gene: TRBV9
CDR3nt: TGTGCCAGCAGCGTAAAGGGGGTAGCGAACACTGAAGCTTTCTTT
CDR3aa: CASSVKGVANTEAFF

j_gene: TRBJ1-2
abundance: -
d_gene: -
v_gene: TRBV5-1
CDR3nt: TGCGCCAGCAGCTTGGCGCCACAGTCAAACTATGGCTACACCTTC
CDR3aa: CASSLAPQSNYGYTF